The TCR beta chain described here comes from a study of T cell responses to AZD1222 COVID-19 vaccine. General observations from the study: Once two AZD1222 doses were given, Spike-specific TCR breadth and depth went up.

The method was immunoSEQ multiplex PCR; TCRdb's version includes in-frame clones alone and lacks a portion of them. The sample contains approximately 140,000 clones, roughly nine tenths of which appear only once. Regarding this clone: Its antigen remains unidentified.

The CDR3 spans 16 residues. Germline assignment: CDR1 SGHTA and CDR2 FQGNSA. V lost 1 base and J 3 bases, leaving 16 bases between the germline ends. The chain joins TRBV7-2 to TRBJ2-7; D possibly matches TRBD1 or TRBD2 (5 bases each). This receptor was identified in an adult in good health. The sequenced sample was peripheral blood, obtained on day 0 of AZD1222 vaccination. CDR3 bases: TGTGCCAGCAGCTTAGATGTCGGGACGGGGTTCTACGAGCAGTACTTC. It is translated as CASSLDVGTGFYEQYF.